This T cell receptor (beta chain) was documented in a study of T cell repertoires in cytomegalovirus infection. Deletions cut 5 bases from V and 3 bases from J, with 16 bases between. The CDR3 sequence is 16 residues long. This clonotype was seen many times. The antigen is unknown. From the reads, TCRdb called clonotypes with MiXCR, one entry per CDR3 protein. There are about 770,000 distinct CDR3 sequences in the sample; 25% to 30% occur only once, and over 10% lies in the top ten. This clonotype originated in a human donor in good health (CMV status not recorded). Some clones in this sample may be carry-over from other donors' samples. Sequenced material: cultured CD8+ T cells from PBMCs, taken from culture after CMV antigen stimulation. The rearrangement links TRBV12-3 or TRBV12-4 to TRBJ2-2; tentatively, D is TRBD2 (6 bases). The CDR3: CASSPSGLAHTGELFF. CDR3 nucleotide sequence: TGTGCCAGCAGTCCCTCGGGACTCGCACACACCGGGGAGCTGTTTTTT.